This entry lists 14 T cell receptor beta chains sequenced from one sample in a study of T-cell reconstitution after alpha-beta-depleted transplantation in children. TCRbeta library preparation incorporated unique molecular identifiers. MiXCR, run by TCRdb on the PCR reads, gives a single entry per CDR3 protein. Of 450,000 to 600,000 distinct CDR3 sequences in the sample, 15% to 20% were seen once. The sequenced sample was PBMCs from the stem cell graft donor, obtained from the stem cell graft. The source of these receptors is a human donor who donated a stem cell graft to a child with acute lymphoblastic leukemia.

This clonotype was detected a few times. The chain is built from TRBV3-1 and TRBJ2-1; possibly TRBD2 for D (5 bases). V lost 1 base to trimming and J lost 9 bases, with 19 bases between them. Germline V gene lookup returns CDR1 LGHDT and CDR2 YNNKEL (reference sequence). This CDR3 is 16 amino acids long. CDR3 nucleotides: TGTGCCAGCAGCCAAGTCGCGGGCCCCGGCTCCCTTGAGCAGTTCTTC. This gives the protein CASSQVAGPGSLEQFF.

The chain uses TRBV19 and TRBJ1-1, with D maybe TRBD1 (6 bases). Deletions cut 7 bases from V and 1 base from J, with 19 bases between. Germline CDR1 and CDR2: LNHDA and SQIVND (reference sequence). The CDR3 is 16 amino acids. The DNA of the CDR3 is TGTGCCAGTATTAATTTACAGGGCTTTGCGAACACTGAAGCTTTCTTT. Encoded protein: CASINLQGFANTEAFF.

This clonotype occurred a few times. The V call is TRBV6-1, the J call TRBJ2-5; D possibly corresponds to TRBD2 (6 bases). Germline V gene data show CDR1 as MNHNS and CDR2 as SASEGT. The CDR3 is 15 residues long. The V end lost 6 bases, the J end lost 1 base, and 15 bases lay between the germline ends. CDR3 sequence reads: CASSRVAGFQETQYF. The CDR3 DNA reads TGTGCCAGCAGCCGTGTGGCGGGGTTCCAAGAGACCCAGTACTTC.

This clonotype appeared a single time. CDR3 region: CATKRDRQEKLFF. In nucleotides, the CDR3 is TGTGCCACCAAACGGGACAGGCAGGAAAAACTGTTTTTT. This chain connects TRBV2 to TRBJ1-4, with 8 bases aligning to TRBD1. The CDR3 is 13 amino acids. Trimming took 10 bases from V and 8 from J; bases not matched to a gene: 9. Germline-derived CDR1 and CDR2 are SNHLY and FYNNEI.

This clonotype was seen a few times. The genes are TRBV7-9 and TRBJ2-7, with 7 positions matching TRBD2. J lost 1 base, V lost 4 bases, and 7 bases had no gene match. CDR3 length: 15 residues. Germline V gene sequence: CDR1 SEHNR, CDR2 FQNEAQ (reference sequence). In DNA form, the CDR3 reads TGTGCCAGCAGCTCGTCCCGGGACTATTCCTACGAGCAGTACTTC. Its translation is CASSSSRDYSYEQYF.

The chain has TRBV4-1 and TRBJ2-3, with unresolved D. Trimming left V 0 bases short and J 0 bases short, with 10 bases between. The CDR3 is 16 residues long. Germline V gives CDR1 MGHRA, CDR2 YSYEKL. In nucleotides, the CDR3 is TGCGCCAGCAGCCAAGATCCCGGTTATAGCACAGATACGCAGTATTTT. Amino acids: CASSQDPGYSTDTQYF.

The table lists this clonotype with a few counts. The gene calls are TRBV12-5 and TRBJ2-1; 11 bases fit TRBD2. The ends lost 0 bases at V and 6 bases at J; junction bases unmatched: 7. The CDR3 extends over 17 amino acids. Germline CDR1 and CDR2: LGHNT and FRNRAP. The CDR3 nucleotides are TGTGCTAGTGGTTTGGTACGGGGACTAGCGGTTGTCAATGAGCAGTTCTTC. This sequence encodes CASGLVRGLAVVNEQFF.

The chain combines TRBV7-2 with TRBJ1-1; TRBD1 aligns across 7 bases. Germline trimming cut 5 bases from V and 10 bases from J; bases unmatched to any gene: 10. Germline lookup yields CDR1 SGHTA and CDR2 FQGNSA. The CDR3 totals 13 residues. The CDR3 region is CASSPLRGQRAFF. In DNA form, the CDR3 reads TGTGCCAGCAGCCCCTTAAGGGGGCAGAGAGCTTTCTTT. Full variable domain (missing parts from reference TRBV7-2 and TRBJ1-1): GAGVSQSPSNKVTEKGKDVELRCDPISGHTALYWYRQSLGQGLEFLIYFQGNSAPDKSGLPSDRFSAERTGGSVSTLTIQRTQQEDSAVYLCASSPLRGQRAFFGQGTRLTVV.

V gene TRBV12-3 or TRBV12-4 combines with J gene TRBJ2-1; 11 nucleotides agree with TRBD2. V gave up 2 bases and J gave up 15 bases; unmatched junction bases: 9. The CDR3 consists of 14 residues. CDR3 loop: CASSLMGLAGGGFF. The CDR3 DNA reads as TGTGCCAGCAGTTTAATGGGGCTAGCGGGAGGCGGGTTCTTC.

V usage is TRBV12-3 or TRBV12-4 and J usage is TRBJ2-3, with 9 bases lining up with TRBD1. This CDR3 comprises 17 residues. With 4 bases clipped from V and 2 bases from J, the junction kept 10 bases outside the gene matches. CDR3: CASSSGTGKRHTDTQYF. The CDR3 DNA follows: TGTGCCAGCAGTTCCGGGACAGGGAAGAGACACACAGATACGCAGTATTTT.

This clonotype was counted a few times. The chain employs TRBV19 and TRBJ2-5, with D perhaps being TRBD1 or TRBD2 (5 bases each). The CDR3 sequence is 14 residues long. Germline V gives CDR1 LNHDA, CDR2 SQIVND (reference sequence). The ends were cut back, 3 bases at V and 5 bases at J, with 13 bases in the middle. The CDR3 DNA sequence: TGTGCCAGTAGTATGGGACCACCCGTGGAGACCCAGTACTTC. Protein: CASSMGPPVETQYF.

This clonotype was observed at least ten times. The V and J genes are TRBV5-1 and TRBJ2-3, with D perhaps being TRBD1 or TRBD2 (5 bases each). Germline V CDR1 and CDR2: SGHRS, YFSETQ. Between the trimmed V and J ends, which lost 3 bases and 1 base, there was a span of 9 bases. The CDR3 totals 14 residues. CDR3 nucleotides: TGCGCCAGCAGCTGGGACGGGCGCACAGATACGCAGTATTTT. This encodes CASSWDGRTDTQYF.

Of note for this clonotype: The conserved final phenylalanine or tryptophan is absent from the CDR3, which likely points to a read error. V and J are TRBV5-6 and TRBJ2-1; tentatively, D is TRBD2 (6 bases). CDR1 and CDR2 from the germline V gene are SGHDT and YYEEEE. The CDR3 loop spans 16 amino acids. V was shortened by 1 base and J by 3 bases, with 14 bases between the two germline ends. CDR3 sequence reads: CASSLSRLALYNEQFL. CDR3 nucleotides: TGTGCCAGCAGCTTGTCCCGGCTAGCGCTCTACAATGAGCAGTTCTTA.

This chain uses TRBV5-8 with TRBJ1-6, with D uncertain. Germline loops: CDR1 SGHTS, CDR2 YDEGEE. The CDR3 contains 14 residues. Trimming removed 0 bases from V and 5 bases from J, with 6 bases in between. The CDR3 region is CASSLEVDNSPLHF. The DNA of the CDR3 is TGTGCCAGCAGCTTGGAGGTCGATAATTCACCCCTCCACTTT.